What follows is one TCR beta chain and its context. This CDR3 is built from 13 residues. The germline V gene has CDR1 SGHAT and CDR2 FQNNGV. Trimming stripped 2 bases from V and 1 base from J, with 5 bases between. This record comes from a study of blood T cell repertoires in COVID-19. Across the whole study: Researchers got acute and convalescent COVID-19 samples from the United States, Italy and Spain. In each case, the material was cDNA or gDNA derived from T cells, B-cell-depleted T cells, or PBMCs.

Original handling: Estimated nucleated cell counts came from reference gene primer amplification. Method: immunoSEQ multiplex PCR; TCRdb's copy keeps in-frame clones and lacks some. From that table come the V and J calls and clone size; the DNA was used to work out D and trimming. This table has approximately 220,000 clones, around 82% appearing once. Material: peripheral blood. The chain uses TRBV11-2 and TRBJ1-1; D is unresolved. The origin of this receptor is a woman aged 60-75 years with acute or convalescent COVID-19. The CDR3 nucleotides read TGTGCCAGCAGCTTAAAGCCGAACACTGAAGCTTTCTTT. As protein: CASSLKPNTEAFF.